This T cell receptor beta chain was sequenced for a study of blood T cell repertoires in COVID-19. TCRdb's table, derived via immunoSEQ multiplex PCR, lists solely in-frame clones and lacks some. The sample includes roughly 100,000 clones, about four fifths of them seen just once. V lost 6 bases to trimming and J lost 0 bases, with 8 bases between them. Looked up from germline, CDR1 is MNHEY and CDR2 is SVGAGI. The CDR3 is 13 residues long. Sequencing input: peripheral blood. V is TRBV6-5 and J is TRBJ1-1, with D possibly being TRBD1 (6 bases). This TCR came from a woman in her 70s with acute or convalescent COVID-19. The DNA for the CDR3 is TGTGCCAGCAGACAGGGACTGAACACTGAAGCTTTCTTT. It codes for CASRQGLNTEAFF.